The 24 T cell receptor beta chains in this list originate from one sample, sequenced in a study of regulatory T cells in long-lasting Graves disease. Noted time point: newly diagnosed GD, antithyroid drugs for less than 3 months. RNA extracted from PBMCs served as the sequencing template. Library construction for TCR beta used iRepertoire HTBI primers and Arm-PCR of CDR3 regions. TCRdb re-called the multiplex PCR reads with MiXCR, one entry per CDR3 protein. The sample has 620,000 or so distinct CDR3 sequences; 15% to 20% are singletons. This same sample was also taken into another study, of T cells in Graves' hyperthyroidism and ophthalmopathy.

The sample was peripheral blood mononuclear cells (PBMCs), taken at new diagnosis, from a patient treated with antithyroid drugs. The receptors originated from a woman younger than 45 with Graves disease.

The rearrangement joins TRBV10-2 to TRBJ2-3, with 8 positions matching TRBD2. The CDR3 extends over 14 amino acids. The trim removed 7 bases at V and 3 bases at J, leaving 6 bases unmatched. Germline V CDR1 and CDR2: WSHSY, SAAADI. The CDR3 region is CASMVSGSTDTQYF. The CDR3, as DNA: TGCGCCAGCATGGTGAGCGGGAGTACAGATACGCAGTATTTT.

This clonotype was counted at least ten times. The chain links TRBV29-1 to TRBJ2-5; D unresolved. V lost 4 bases to trimming and J lost 1 base, with 16 bases between them. Germline V lookup: CDR1 SQVTM, CDR2 ANQGSEA. CDR3 length: 15 amino acids. Here the CDR3 reads CSVVRTSKAQETQYF. CDR3 DNA: TGCAGCGTTGTGAGAACCTCCAAGGCCCAAGAGACCCAGTACTTC. The variable domain in full, completed from reference TRBV29-1 and TRBJ2-5, reads SAVISQKPSRDICQRGTSLTIQCQVDSQVTMMFWYRQQPGQSLTLIATANQGSEATYESGFVIDKFPISRPNLTFSTLTVSNMSPEDSSIYLCSVVRTSKAQETQYFGPGTRLLVL.

The table lists this clonotype with many counts. This chain links TRBV2 with TRBJ1-2, with 7 nucleotides matching TRBD1. Per the germline V gene, CDR1 is SNHLY and CDR2 is FYNNEI. The CDR3 runs 13 residues. Unmatched junction bases numbered 4, after V lost 6 bases and J lost 3 bases. CDR3 coding DNA: TGTGCCAGCAGAGTCACAGGGGACTATGGCTACACCTTC. Protein product: CASRVTGDYGYTF.

The sample holds a few counts of this clonotype. J is TRBJ1-5 and V is TRBV7-3; 8 positions agree with TRBD1. Germline CDR1 is SGHTA and CDR2 is FQGTGA. The CDR3 has 13 residues. With 5 bases clipped from V and 7 bases from J, the junction kept 4 bases outside the gene matches. The CDR3 DNA reads TGTGCCAGCAGCATGGACAGGGACCAGCCCCAGCATTTT. Translated: CASSMDRDQPQHF. Full variable domain (remainder filled in from reference TRBV7-3 and TRBJ1-5): GAGVSQTPSNKVTEKGKYVELRCDPISGHTALYWYRQSLGQGPEFLIYFQGTGAADDSGLPNDRFFAVRPEGSVSTLKIQRTERGDSAVYLCASSMDRDQPQHFGDGTRLSIL.

This clonotype has ten or more counts. The J gene is TRBJ2-3, the V gene TRBV20-1; TRBD2 agrees at 7 bases. Germline CDR1 reads DFQATT; CDR2 reads SNEGSKA (reference sequence). V lost 4 bases and J lost 2; bases outside the gene matches: 9. This CDR3 is built from 15 residues. CDR3 region: CSATRSGVTTDTQYF. In DNA, the CDR3 is TGCAGTGCTACCCGGAGCGGGGTCACCACAGATACGCAGTATTTT.

The chain links TRBV12-3 or TRBV12-4 to TRBJ2-2; 11 nucleotides agree with TRBD1. The CDR3 runs 15 residues. Losses at the gene ends were 1 base for V and 6 bases for J; bases not matched to a gene: 1. This CDR3 is CASSLEGQGAGELFF. CDR3 nucleotides: TGTGCCAGCAGTTTAGAGGGACAGGGGGCCGGGGAGCTGTTTTTT.

Many counts were recorded for this clonotype. The chain links TRBV19 to TRBJ1-5; 9 nucleotides align to TRBD1. CDR1 LNHDA and CDR2 SQIVND come from the germline V gene (reference sequence). The CDR3 loop spans 13 amino acids. V gave up 9 bases and J gave up 6 bases; unmatched junction bases: 6. Here the CDR3 DNA reads TGTGCCAGCCGGGACAGGGTTGGTCAGCCCCAGCATTTT. It translates to CASRDRVGQPQHF.

A few counts support this clonotype. The rearrangement uses TRBV5-1 and TRBJ2-7; 7 nucleotides line up with TRBD1. The CDR3 is 14 amino acids. The germline V gene encodes CDR1 SGHRS and CDR2 YFSETQ. V dropped 4 bases and J dropped 7; count of bases not matched to a gene: 11. CDR3 sequence (DNA): TGCGCCAGCAGCGCCGGGACAGCTTCTCGGGAGCAGTACTTC. Translation gives CASSAGTASREQYF.

The rearrangement links TRBV4-2 to TRBJ2-2; no clear D gene. CDR3 length: 16 residues. V lost 1 base and J 2 bases, leaving 11 bases between the germline ends. Germline CDR1 is LGHNA and CDR2 is YNFKEQ. The CDR3 here is CASSQASPPNTGELFF. CDR3 bases: TGTGCCAGCAGCCAAGCGTCTCCTCCTAACACCGGGGAGCTGTTTTTT.

This clonotype has only a few counts. V is TRBV6-1 and J is TRBJ2-7; 8 bases match TRBD2. The CDR3 runs to 14 residues. The V gene end was trimmed by 9 bases and the J gene end by 5 bases; junction bases not matched to a gene: 12. Germline CDR1 MNHNS, CDR2 SASEGT. The CDR3 is CASFKAGALDEQYF. CDR3 bases: TGTGCCAGTTTTAAAGCGGGAGCACTCGACGAGCAGTACTTC.

The rearrangement joins TRBV11-2 to TRBJ2-7; 11 positions match TRBD2. The junction had 9 bases not matched to a gene; V was cut back by 6 bases and J by 2 bases. Per the germline V gene, CDR1 is SGHAT and CDR2 is FQNNGV. The CDR3 consists of 16 residues. The CDR3: CASRSGTSGPPYEQYF. The CDR3 nucleotides read TGTGCCAGCAGGTCCGGGACTAGCGGCCCCCCCTACGAGCAGTACTTC.

Only a few counts were recorded for this clonotype. V gene TRBV29-1 combines with J gene TRBJ2-3; TRBD1 is a possible D gene (5 bases). Germline V gene lookup returns CDR1 SQVTM and CDR2 ANQGSEA. V was clipped by 3 bases and J by 0 bases, with 16 bases between them. The length of the CDR3 is 16 residues. The DNA of the CDR3 is TGCAGCGTTGAGGGTGGGGCGGAGACTAGCACAGATACGCAGTATTTT. It encodes CSVEGGAETSTDTQYF.

This chain links TRBV20-1 with TRBJ2-3; D unclear. Germline V gives CDR1 DFQATT, CDR2 SNEGSKA (reference sequence). CDR3 size: 14 residues. Trimming pared 5 bases from V and 0 bases from J, leaving 12 bases between. CDR3 amino acids: CSAPRYVSTDTQYF. In DNA form, the CDR3 reads TGCAGTGCTCCCCGTTATGTTAGCACAGATACGCAGTATTTT.

This clonotype came up a few times. This chain joins TRBV12-3 or TRBV12-4 and TRBJ1-6, with D maybe TRBD1 (5 bases). V dropped 0 bases and J dropped 15 bases, with 15 bases sitting between them. The CDR3 runs 14 residues. DNA of the CDR3: TGTGCCAGCAGTTTAGCGCTCCAGGGTGGGAGCCTCCACTTT. Translating it yields CASSLALQGGSLHF.

This clonotype was counted a few times. The chain recombines TRBV30 with TRBJ1-5; no firm D call. The CDR3 loop spans 15 amino acids. Germline V gene lookup returns CDR1 GTSNPN and CDR2 SVGIG (reference sequence). V dropped 1 base and J dropped 0 bases, with 10 bases sitting between them. The CDR3 here is CAWSAQWNSNQPQHF. CDR3 nucleotides: TGTGCCTGGAGTGCACAATGGAATAGCAATCAGCCCCAGCATTTT.

This clonotype was seen repeatedly, ten times or more. The chain links TRBV2 to TRBJ2-2; TRBD1 aligns across 9 bases. J lost 5 bases, V lost 6 bases, and 13 bases had no gene match. The CDR3 sequence is 17 residues long. Germline V gene data show CDR1 as SNHLY and CDR2 as FYNNEI. The DNA for the CDR3 is TGTGCCAGCAGAGGAACAGGGGGCGGCACTCTAACCGGGGAGCTGTTTTTT. Protein: CASRGTGGGTLTGELFF.

This clonotype has a count of ten or more. The rearrangement joins TRBV7-2 to TRBJ1-5; D not certain. The CDR3 is made up of 12 amino acids. CDR1 is SGHTA, CDR2 FQGNSA, per germline. V dropped 1 base and J dropped 7 bases, with 5 bases sitting between them. The CDR3 protein is CASSLERQPQHF. CDR3 DNA sequence: TGTGCCAGCAGCTTAGAACGGCAGCCCCAGCATTTT. Variable domain in full (rest from reference TRBV7-2 and TRBJ1-5): GAGVSQSPSNKVTEKGKDVELRCDPISGHTALYWYRQSLGQGLEFLIYFQGNSAPDKSGLPSDRFSAERTGGSVSTLTIQRTQQEDSAVYLCASSLERQPQHFGDGTRLSIL.

This clonotype came up many times. The CDR3 DNA is TGCAGTGCTACCAGCCCGGGGAGGCATGGCAATGAGCAGTTCTTC. Its translation is CSATSPGRHGNEQFF. The rearrangement links TRBV20-1 to TRBJ2-1; D might be TRBD2 (6 bases). The CDR3 totals 15 residues. Germline V gene sequence: CDR1 DFQATT, CDR2 SNEGSKA (reference sequence). Trimming pared 4 bases from V and 6 bases from J, leaving 19 bases between.

The chain has TRBV2 and TRBJ1-6, with unresolved D. There are 14 residues in the CDR3. V was trimmed by 4 bases and J by 10 bases, leaving 14 bases between them. The germline gives CDR1 SNHLY, CDR2 FYNNEI. The CDR3 protein is CASSVGLKGSPLHF. DNA of the CDR3: TGTGCCAGCAGTGTAGGGTTGAAGGGCTCACCCCTCCACTTT.

This clonotype was detected ten times or more. V is TRBV12-3 or TRBV12-4 and J is TRBJ2-3; the D is unclear. Trimming left V 2 bases short and J 2 bases short, with 8 bases between. CDR3 size: 14 residues. The CDR3 DNA is TGTGCCAGCAGTTTACAGTCCTACACAGATACGCAGTATTTT. Amino acid sequence: CASSLQSYTDTQYF.

The gene calls are TRBV29-1 and TRBJ1-1; TRBD1 is a possible D gene (5 bases). Looked up from germline, CDR1 is SQVTM and CDR2 is ANQGSEA. The CDR3 is 12 residues long. Trimming cost V 5 bases and J 4 bases, with 11 bases left between them. The CDR3 here is CSVHAGLTEAFF. As DNA, the CDR3 is TGCAGCGTTCATGCAGGGCTCACTGAAGCTTTCTTT.

This clonotype was counted ten times or more. This chain connects TRBV11-2 to TRBJ1-1, with D possibly matching TRBD1 (5 bases). Germline CDR1 and CDR2: SGHAT and FQNNGV. The CDR3 covers 12 residues. Trimming took 7 bases from V and 4 from J, leaving 10 bases between them. The CDR3: CASNSGSTEAFF. CDR3 coding DNA: TGTGCCAGCAACTCAGGGAGCACTGAAGCTTTCTTT. Filled out from reference TRBV11-2 and TRBJ1-1, the complete variable domain reads EAGVAQSPRYKIIEKRQSVAFWCNPISGHATLYWYQQILGQGPKLLIQFQNNGVVDDSQLPKDRFSAERLKGVDSTLKIQPAKLEDSAVYLCASNSGSTEAFFGQGTRLTVV.

In its sample, this clonotype was seen many times. The CDR3 sequence is CASSPGTGGTYEQYF. CDR3 nucleotides: TGTGCCAGCAGCCCCGGGACAGGGGGGACCTACGAGCAGTACTTC. This rearrangement joins TRBV11-1 to TRBJ2-7; 11 positions match TRBD1. Germline lookup yields CDR1 SGHAT and CDR2 FQDESV (reference sequence). CDR3 length: 15 residues. V gave up 5 bases and J gave up 2 bases; unmatched junction bases: 5.

This clonotype was picked up many times. The chain has TRBV12-3 or TRBV12-4 and TRBJ1-5, with TRBD1 identical over 10 bases. The CDR3 covers 16 residues. The J segment lost 7 bases and the V segment lost 2 bases, leaving 8 bases of the junction unmatched. Here the CDR3 reads CASSLRGQGLRQPQHF. DNA for the CDR3: TGTGCCAGCAGTTTAAGGGGACAGGGGCTTCGACAGCCCCAGCATTTT.